The clone carrying this TCR beta chain was seen a handful of times. The antigen remains unidentified. Trimming cost V 3 bases and J 6 bases; bases outside gene matches: 9. Germline V lookup: CDR1 SEHNR, CDR2 FQNEAQ (reference sequence). This CDR3 has 15 residues. The authors reverse transcribed all of the isolated RNA, so sequencing captured expressed TCRB transcripts. Reads from naive, central memory and regulatory T cell samples averaged around 3.5 million. Repertoires were generated with immunoSEQ multiplex PCR, while TCRdb's copy carries only in-frame clones and drops some. The table has roughly 330,000 clones, about 10% seen once; the top ten hold 0.015%. This sample was included in a study of beta chain features in type 1 diabetes. Study in general: Under 110,000,000 sorted cells were examined across all samples. Findings of the study overall: A PCR bias possibly favoring shorter templates would apply equally to patients and controls.

The TCR sequence derives from a woman in her 30s in good health. The chain uses TRBV7-9 and TRBJ2-7; 9 nucleotides agree with TRBD1. The sample was naive CD4+ T cells from blood. CDR3 sequence: CASSFLPGQGSEQYF. The CDR3 DNA reads as TGTGCCAGCAGCTTTCTCCCGGGACAGGGCTCCGAGCAGTACTTC.